This T cell receptor (beta chain) is from a study of shared clonotypes between healthy human individuals. The method was immunoSEQ multiplex PCR; TCRdb's version includes in-frame clones alone and lacks a portion of them. Here the sample spans about 2.2 million clones, about 94% being singletons. CDR1 is SGHDN and CDR2 is FVKESK in the germline V gene. V gave up 4 bases and J gave up 1 base; unmatched junction bases: 4. The CDR3 runs to 14 residues. Naive CD8 cells comprised CD45RO-negative, CCR7-positively selected cells, excluding terminally differentiated effector memory CD45RA+ cells. Sequencing was carried out using naive CD8+ T cells from PBMCs. The receptor was isolated from a man younger than 35 in good health. Some clones in this sample may be carry-over from other donors' samples. This chain uses TRBV14 with TRBJ2-7; 7 positions match TRBD2. CDR3 DNA: TGTGCCAGCAGCCCATGGGAGGGTTCCTACGAGCAGTACTTC. This gives the protein CASSPWEGSYEQYF.